These T cell receptor beta chains were read from a single sample in a study of blood T cell repertoires in COVID-19. Assay used: immunoSEQ multiplex PCR; TCRdb lists only in-frame clones, some missing. This table holds under 45,000 clones, around nine tenths found once. Material for sequencing was peripheral blood. Receptor source: a man between 60 and 70 years old with active COVID-19. The CDR3 runs from the conserved cysteine through the conserved F or W. Each record gives: clone size, D gene, J gene, V gene, CDR3 protein, CDR3 DNA. The D gene is left open where the match is weak. Not every row has a clone size; where given, it reads once, few, many or a size class.

NA | TRBD2 | TRBJ2-7 | TRBV19 | CASSMGGSSYEQYF | TGTGCCAGTAGTATGGGGGGGTCCTCCTACGAGCAGTACTTC
NA | TRBD1 | TRBJ1-1 | TRBV28 | CASSLRGLNTEAFF | TGTGCCAGCAGCCTGAGGGGGCTTAACACTGAAGCTTTCTTT
NA | TRBD1 | TRBJ1-2 | TRBV28 | CASGTGGARHGYTF | TGTGCCAGCGGCACAGGGGGCGCAAGACATGGCTACACCTTC
NA | TRBD1 | TRBJ1-1 | TRBV10-2 | CASSNQGQGAEAFF | TGCGCCAGCTCTAATCAGGGACAGGGGGCTGAAGCTTTCTTT
NA | NA | TRBJ2-1 | TRBV10-1 | CASINSGLHGDNEQFF | TGCGCCAGCATAAACTCGGGACTTCATGGCGACAATGAGCAGTTCTTC
NA | TRBD1 | TRBJ2-7 | TRBV5-4 | CASSSNGQVRYEQYF | TGTGCCAGCAGCTCAAACGGACAGGTCCGGTACGAGCAGTACTTC
NA | TRBD2 | TRBJ2-7 | TRBV15 | CATSRGALAGDSYEQYF | TGTGCCACCAGCAGAGGGGCCCTAGCGGGAGATAGCTACGAGCAGTACTTC
NA | NA | TRBJ1-1 | TRBV6-5 | CASSYSNQGRTEAFF | TGTGCCAGCAGTTACTCGAACCAGGGGCGGACTGAAGCTTTCTTT
NA | NA | TRBJ2-6 | TRBV27 | CASSSQPGANVLTF | TGTGCCAGCAGTTCCCAACCGGGAGCCAACGTCCTGACTTTC
NA | TRBD1 | TRBJ1-4 | TRBV19 | CASSNRGEKLFF | TGTGCCAGTAGTAACAGGGGCGAAAAACTGTTTTTT
NA | TRBD1 | TRBJ2-4 | TRBV4-1 | CASSSPGTGANIQYF | TGCGCCAGCAGCTCCCCCGGGACAGGGGCAAACATTCAGTACTTC
NA | TRBD1 | TRBJ1-2 | TRBV6-6 | CASSPGTGARLTF | TGTGCCAGCAGTCCCGGGACAGGAGCCCGTCTCACCTTC
NA | TRBD2 | TRBJ2-3 | TRBV10-3 | CAIGRETDTQYF | TGTGCCATCGGGAGGGAAACAGATACGCAGTATTTT
NA | TRBD2 | TRBJ2-7 | TRBV11-2 | CASSIGTSGSYEQYF | TGTGCCAGCAGCATCGGGACTAGCGGGAGCTACGAGCAGTACTTC
NA | NA | TRBJ1-5 | TRBV24-1 | CATSEQVFGPQHF | TGTGCCACCAGTGAGCAGGTGTTCGGGCCCCAGCATTTT
NA | NA | TRBJ1-2 | TRBV25-1 | CASSEGGLGGYTF | TGTGCCAGCAGTGAAGGGGGCCTAGGCGGCTACACCTTC
NA | TRBD2 | TRBJ2-5 | TRBV19 | CASSMVSGGKETQYF | TGTGCCAGTAGTATGGTCAGCGGGGGGAAAGAGACCCAGTACTTC
NA | TRBD2 | TRBJ2-7 | TRBV5-1 | CASSLGGLAGFDEQYF | TGCGCCAGCAGCTTGGGTGGACTAGCGGGCTTCGACGAGCAGTACTTC
NA | NA | TRBJ1-5 | TRBV30 | CAWSSDGGRPQHF | TGTGCCTGGAGTTCGGACGGGGGGAGGCCCCAGCATTTT
NA | NA | TRBJ1-5 | TRBV5-1 | CASSLGQSNQPQHF | TGCGCCAGCAGCTTGGGGCAGAGCAATCAGCCCCAGCATTTT
NA | TRBD1 | TRBJ2-7 | TRBV28 | CASKVVRSTGTGAYEQYF | TGTGCCAGCAAGGTAGTCCGGAGTACCGGGACAGGGGCCTACGAGCAGTACTTC
NA | TRBD1 | TRBJ2-5 | TRBV5-1 | CASTRDRQETQYF | TGCGCCAGCACCAGGGACAGACAAGAGACCCAGTACTTC
once | NA | TRBJ2-1 | TRBV10-1 | CASSVNFGNEQFF | TGCGCCAGCAGTGTTAATTTCGGCAATGAGCAGTTCTTC
NA | NA | TRBJ2-1 | TRBV29-1 | CSAYSPVQRAVSYNEQFF | TGCAGCGCATATTCCCCAGTTCAGAGGGCCGTTTCCTACAATGAGCAGTTCTTC
NA | NA | TRBJ2-3 | TRBV28 | CASKTSYTDTQYF | TGTGCCAGCAAGACATCTTACACAGATACGCAGTATTTT
NA | TRBD1 | TRBJ2-7 | TRBV6-7 | CASTQTGQDYEQYF | TGTGCCAGCACCCAGACGGGACAGGATTACGAGCAGTACTTC
NA | NA | TRBJ2-3 | TRBV11-2 | CASSPDPTGWGGDTQYF | TGTGCCAGCAGCCCGGACCCGACAGGCTGGGGGGGAGATACGCAGTATTTT
once | TRBD2 | TRBJ2-1 | TRBV4-2 | CASSQDTSGRPSSYNEQFF | TGTGCCAGCAGCCAAGATACTAGCGGGAGGCCGAGCTCCTACAATGAGCAGTTCTTC
NA | NA | TRBJ2-1 | TRBV2 | CASSSTGTNEQFF | TGTGCCAGCAGCTCTACAGGGACCAATGAGCAGTTCTTC
medium-sized | NA | TRBJ1-1 | TRBV2 | CASSDLGHMNTEAFF | TGTGCCAGCAGTGATTTAGGACATATGAACACTGAAGCTTTCTTT
NA | NA | TRBJ2-3 | TRBV12-3/TRBV12-4 | CASSTSTDTQYF | TGTGCCAGCAGTACAAGCACAGATACGCAGTATTTT